Below, 3 T cell receptor beta chains from the same sample are listed, as sequenced in a study of blood T cell repertoires in COVID-19. Using immunoSEQ multiplex PCR, the repertoire was profiled, and TCRdb retains in-frame clones only, with some absent. This sample yields roughly 190,000 clones, of which approximately 87% are seen a single time; 3.5% to 4.5% belongs to the top ten. The sequencing input was peripheral blood. The origin of the receptors is a man younger than 35 with active or convalescent COVID-19.

The V gene is TRBV18, the J gene TRBJ1-1; no firm D call. The germline gives CDR1 KGHSH, CDR2 LQKENI. CDR3 size: 14 residues. V lost 2 bases, J lost 3 bases, and 10 bases lay in between. The CDR3 spells CASSPTVRDTEAFF. In nucleotides, the CDR3 is TGTGCCAGCTCACCAACAGTGAGGGACACTGAAGCTTTCTTT. The full variable domain, rest sourced from reference TRBV18 and TRBJ1-1, is NAGVMQNPRHLVRRRGQEARLRCSPMKGHSHVYWYRQLPEEGLKFMVYLQKENIIDESGMPKERFSAEFPKEGPSILRIQQVVRGDSAAYFCASSPTVRDTEAFFGQGTRLTVV.

The table lists this clone with a count of one. This chain joins TRBV3-1 (or the pseudogene TRBV3-2) and TRBJ2-3; TRBD1 matches at 8 bases. The CDR3 is made up of 16 amino acids. V was pared by 3 bases and J by 8 bases, with 13 bases of the junction left unmatched. Germline assignment: CDR1 LGHDT and CDR2 YNNKEL (reference sequence). DNA of the CDR3: TGTGCCAGCAGCCAGTCCCTCGGGACAGGTCAGGGTACGCAGTATTTT. Protein sequence: CASSQSLGTGQGTQYF.

This chain links TRBV11-2 with TRBJ2-2; 7 nucleotides line up with TRBD1. The V gene end was trimmed by 4 bases and the J gene end by 4 bases; junction bases not matched to a gene: 0. Germline loops: CDR1 SGHAT, CDR2 FQNNGV. CDR3 length: 13 amino acids. The CDR3 reads CASSWDSTGELFF. The CDR3 bases are TGTGCCAGCAGCTGGGACAGCACCGGGGAGCTGTTTTTT.